Listed here are 31 T cell receptor beta chains from one sample, sequenced in a study of blood T cell repertoires in COVID-19. Only in-frame clones appear in the TCRdb table, and some are missing; sequencing was by immunoSEQ multiplex PCR. Of 300,000 to 350,000 clones in the sample, 90% were seen once. Input material: PBMCs or T cells enriched from blood (not recorded which). These receptors were taken from a woman between 18 and 30 years old with acute COVID-19.

This sequence joins TRBV5-6 and TRBJ1-2; 12 bases line up with TRBD1. With 4 bases clipped from V and 5 bases from J, the junction kept 9 bases outside the gene matches. CDR1 is SGHDT and CDR2 is YYEEEE in the germline V gene. The length of the CDR3 is 16 residues. Written as DNA, the CDR3 is TGTGCCAGCAGCCCGAGGGGACAGGGGGCGCTTTATGGCTACACCTTC. Its translation: CASSPRGQGALYGYTF.

This clone was seen only a few times. The chain has TRBV12-3 or TRBV12-4 and TRBJ2-3; 8 nucleotides agree with TRBD1. The V segment lost 4 bases and the J segment 9 bases; nucleotides outside the gene matches: 6. The CDR3 has 13 residues. CDR3 sequence: CASSSQTGATQYF. The CDR3 DNA is TGTGCCAGCAGTTCTCAGACAGGGGCCACGCAGTATTTT.

The chain joins TRBV7-3 to TRBJ2-7; 9 positions agree with TRBD1. Trimming took 3 bases from V and 3 from J; bases not matched to a gene: 3. The CDR3 extends over 14 amino acids. Per the germline V gene, CDR1 is SGHTA and CDR2 is FQGTGA. CDR3 region: CASSLTGGGYEQYF. CDR3 coding DNA: TGTGCCAGCAGCTTGACAGGGGGAGGCTACGAGCAGTACTTC.

J is TRBJ1-4 and V is TRBV9, with D possibly TRBD1 on 6 matching bases. The ends were cut back, 3 bases at V and 7 bases at J, with 16 bases in the middle. Germline CDR1 and CDR2: SGDLS and YYNGEE. The CDR3 spans 15 residues. The CDR3 is CASSAQGIGGEKLFF. The CDR3 bases are TGTGCCAGCAGCGCCCAGGGGATCGGCGGTGAAAAACTGTTTTTT.

The chain carries TRBV19 and TRBJ2-5; 7 bases map to TRBD2. Looked up from germline, CDR1 is LNHDA and CDR2 is SQIVND (reference sequence). Trimming took 4 bases from V and 4 from J; bases not matched to a gene: 6. The CDR3 has 14 residues. CDR3 DNA sequence: TGTGCCAGTAGTAGGGGGGGTGGGAGAGAGACCCAGTACTTC. Translated: CASSRGGGRETQYF.

This rearrangement joins TRBV19 to TRBJ2-1; no clear D. This CDR3 spans 15 amino acids. V lost 7 bases and J 0 bases, leaving 13 bases between the germline ends. The germline gives CDR1 LNHDA, CDR2 SQIVND (reference sequence). Here the CDR3 reads CASTGRRSSYNEQFF. The CDR3 nucleotides read TGTGCCAGTACAGGTCGCCGAAGCTCCTACAATGAGCAGTTCTTC.

V and J are TRBV30 and TRBJ1-5, with D maybe TRBD1 (5 bases). V was pared by 3 bases and J by 1 base, with 16 bases between. The CDR3 sequence is 16 residues long. Germline V lookup: CDR1 GTSNPN, CDR2 SVGIG (reference sequence). The CDR3 loop is CAWRGSGLLSNQPQHF. In DNA, the CDR3 is TGTGCCTGGAGGGGTTCGGGACTTTTAAGCAATCAGCCCCAGCATTTT.

The CDR3 protein is CASSVDQGRGNTIYF. CDR3 coding DNA: TGTGCCAGCAGCGTAGATCAGGGCCGTGGAAACACCATATATTTT. This chain uses TRBV9 with TRBJ1-3; D is perhaps TRBD1 (5 bases). This CDR3 contains 15 residues. Germline CDR1 reads SGDLS; CDR2 reads YYNGEE. V was cut by 0 bases and J by 3 bases, with 10 bases left in between.

The chain carries TRBV3-1 (or the pseudogene TRBV3-2) and TRBJ2-5, with 9 bases that match TRBD1. CDR3 size: 15 residues. V trimming: 7 bases; J trimming: 5 bases; junction bases outside the gene matches: 11. Germline lookup yields CDR1 LGHDT and CDR2 YNNKEL (reference sequence). The CDR3 loop is CASTATGTGTETQYF. CDR3 nucleotide sequence: TGTGCCAGCACCGCAACCGGGACAGGGACCGAGACCCAGTACTTC.

The rearrangement uses TRBV5-6 and TRBJ2-1; 11 bases are a match to TRBD2. J was trimmed by 6 bases and V by 4 bases; bases with no gene match: 3. The CDR3 extends over 14 amino acids. Germline V gives CDR1 SGHDT, CDR2 YYEEEE. The CDR3 protein is CASSISGRANEQFF. CDR3 bases: TGTGCCAGCAGCATTAGCGGGAGGGCCAATGAGCAGTTCTTC.

Worth noting for this clone: The same CDR3 also results from other DNA sequences found in this sample. The chain carries TRBV28 and TRBJ2-7; D is undetermined. CDR1 and CDR2 (germline): MDHEN, SYDVKM. Trimming removed 3 bases from V and 0 bases from J, with 6 bases in between. The CDR3 covers 13 residues. The CDR3: CASSLARSYEQYF. The CDR3 nucleotides are TGTGCCAGCAGTTTGGCCCGCTCCTACGAGCAGTACTTC.

This clone is a singleton in its sample. The chain links TRBV30 to TRBJ2-1; 8 nucleotides agree with TRBD1. The CDR3 spans 14 residues. J lost 7 bases, V lost 5 bases, and 10 bases had no gene match. Germline CDR1 GTSNPN, CDR2 SVGIG (reference sequence). The CDR3 here is CAWEGAGGWNEQFF. In DNA, the CDR3 is TGTGCCTGGGAAGGGGCAGGGGGCTGGAATGAGCAGTTCTTC.

J is TRBJ2-1 and V is TRBV19, with 8 bases identical to TRBD2. Germline V CDR1 and CDR2: LNHDA, SQIVND (reference sequence). J lost 6 bases, V lost 3 bases, and 7 bases had no gene match. The CDR3 contains 15 residues. DNA of the CDR3: TGTGCCAGTAGTATTTTCAGCGGGAGTGGCAATGAGCAGTTCTTC. It yields the protein CASSIFSGSGNEQFF.

The chain carries TRBV5-4 and TRBJ1-2, with D possibly matching TRBD1 (5 bases). CDR3 length equals 14 residues. Germline V CDR1 and CDR2: SGHNT, YYREEE (reference sequence). V lost 5 bases to trimming and J lost 0 bases, with 11 bases between them. The CDR3, as DNA: TGTGCCAGCAGGACAACAGGTTCTAACTATGGCTACACCTTC. It specifies CASRTTGSNYGYTF.

V and J are TRBV19 and TRBJ1-3, with 7 bases that match TRBD1. V shed 5 bases, J shed 5 bases, and the junction held 9 bases outside the gene matches. This CDR3 has 15 amino acids. Germline V lookup: CDR1 LNHDA, CDR2 SQIVND (reference sequence). This chain's CDR3 is CASSPLRDSRNTIYF. The CDR3, as DNA: TGTGCCAGTAGTCCCCTCCGGGACAGCCGAAACACCATATATTTT. Filled out from reference TRBV19 and TRBJ1-3, the complete variable domain reads DGGITQSPKYLFRKEGQNVTLSCEQNLNHDAMYWYRQDPGQGLRLIYYSQIVNDFQKGDIAEGYSVSREKKESFPLTVTSAQKNPTAFYLCASSPLRDSRNTIYFGEGSWLTVV.

The chain has TRBV7-8 and TRBJ2-1, with 7 bases lining up with TRBD2. Germline CDR1 SGHVS, CDR2 FQNEAQ. After removal of 7 bases from V and 6 bases from J, the junction contained 12 bases not matched to a gene. CDR3 length equals 15 residues. The CDR3 coding sequence is TGTGCCAGCACCTACCCCCCGACTAGCCCCAATGAGCAGTTCTTC. Its translation is CASTYPPTSPNEQFF.

This clone is a singleton in its sample. DNA for the CDR3: TGTGCCAGCAGCCCCCCGACCGGGACTACTAGCTACAATGAGCAGTTCTTC. Its translation is CASSPPTGTTSYNEQFF. The chain recombines TRBV3-1 (or the pseudogene TRBV3-2) with TRBJ2-1, with 7 bases matching TRBD2. V shed 4 bases and J 3 bases; nucleotides not matched to a gene: 12. Germline V gene sequence: CDR1 LGHDT, CDR2 YNNKEL (reference sequence). The CDR3 sequence is 17 residues long.

The gene calls are TRBV7-2 and TRBJ2-1, with 12 nucleotides matching TRBD2. Germline CDR1 is SGHTA and CDR2 is FQGNSA. The length of the CDR3 is 16 residues. The junction had 3 bases not matched to a gene; V was cut back by 3 bases and J by 3 bases. CDR3 in amino acids: CASSLATSGSYNEQFF. DNA of the CDR3: TGTGCCAGCAGCTTGGCGACTAGCGGGAGCTACAATGAGCAGTTCTTC.

The V call is TRBV19, the J call TRBJ2-1, with 8 bases fitting TRBD2. CDR1 and CDR2 from the germline V gene are LNHDA and SQIVND (reference sequence). The V gene end was trimmed by 4 bases and the J gene end by 9 bases; junction bases not matched to a gene: 14. The CDR3 consists of 16 residues. CDR3: CASSTVSGIPSSEQFF. CDR3 coding DNA: TGTGCCAGTAGTACTGTTAGCGGGATACCCTCTAGTGAGCAGTTCTTC.

The chain combines TRBV19 with TRBJ2-1, with TRBD2 matching 11 bases. The length of the CDR3 is 16 residues. Germline values: CDR1 LNHDA, CDR2 SQIVND (reference sequence). Germline trimming cut 5 bases from V and 6 bases from J; bases unmatched to any gene: 9. CDR3 in amino acids: CASSLLSGRGPNEQFF. In DNA, the CDR3 is TGTGCCAGTAGTTTACTTAGCGGGAGGGGTCCCAATGAGCAGTTCTTC.

The chain carries TRBV29-1 and TRBJ2-5, with D maybe TRBD1 (6 bases). V shed 2 bases and J shed 5 bases, with 12 bases lying between them. This CDR3 has 13 amino acids. The germline CDR1 and CDR2 sequences are SQVTM and ANQGSEA. CDR3 bases: TGCAGCGTTGAAAGCAGGGGTGCGGAGACCCAGTACTTC. Translated: CSVESRGAETQYF.

This clone showed up just a few times. V is TRBV6-6 and J is TRBJ2-1; D is unresolved. V shed 2 bases and J shed 10 bases, with 6 bases lying between them. The CDR3 totals 11 residues. Germline V gives CDR1 MNHNY, CDR2 SVGAGI (reference sequence). CDR3 amino acids: CASSYAEEQFF. The DNA for the CDR3 is TGTGCCAGCAGTTACGCAGAAGAGCAGTTCTTC.

V usage is TRBV28 and J usage is TRBJ1-5; D is perhaps TRBD1 (5 bases). The CDR3 totals 15 residues. Germline-derived CDR1 and CDR2 are MDHEN and SYDVKM. V gave up 3 bases and J gave up 7 bases, with 16 bases separating them. Written as DNA, the CDR3 is TGTGCCAGCAGTTTCAACCGGGGGTCGTACCAGCCCCAGCATTTT. This gives the protein CASSFNRGSYQPQHF.

The gene calls are TRBV28 and TRBJ2-3; 7 bases match TRBD2. The CDR3 covers 12 residues. Unmatched junction bases numbered 3, after V lost 8 bases and J lost 4 bases. Germline V gene sequence: CDR1 MDHEN, CDR2 SYDVKM. In DNA, the CDR3 is TGTGCCAGCTATGCGGGAGCAGATACGCAGTATTTT. Encoded protein: CASYAGADTQYF.

Concerning this clone: The germline gene is not matched at one end of the junction; a read error may be the cause. The rearrangement links TRBV10-3 to TRBJ2-3; D is unclear. This CDR3 region has 14 residues. Germline V gene sequence: CDR1 ENHRY, CDR2 SYGVKD. As DNA, the CDR3 is TGTGCCATCAGTCGACAAGGTGGGTCAGAGACGCAGTATTTT. It yields the protein CAISRQGGSETQYF.

V and J are TRBV7-9 and TRBJ1-2, with TRBD1 identical over 9 bases. Looked up from germline, CDR1 is SEHNR and CDR2 is FQNEAQ (reference sequence). The CDR3 contains 16 residues. Germline trimming cut 1 base from V and 3 bases from J; bases unmatched to any gene: 6. Here the CDR3 DNA reads TGTGCCAGCAGCTTAGTTACCGGGACAGGGCACTATGGCTACACCTTC. This encodes CASSLVTGTGHYGYTF.

The chain combines TRBV28 with TRBJ2-3; 8 bases are a match to TRBD2. Germline V gene sequence: CDR1 MDHEN, CDR2 SYDVKM. The junction had 2 bases not matched to a gene; V was cut back by 6 bases and J by 0 bases. The CDR3 is made up of 14 amino acids. The DNA for the CDR3 is TGTGCCAGCAGGCCTAGCGGGAGCACAGATACGCAGTATTTT. As protein: CASRPSGSTDTQYF.

This chain uses TRBV3-1 (or the pseudogene TRBV3-2) with TRBJ2-5; D is possibly TRBD2 (6 bases). The V end lost 4 bases, the J end lost 3 bases, and 15 bases lay between the germline ends. The CDR3 totals 15 residues. The germline V gene encodes CDR1 LGHDT and CDR2 YNNKEL (reference sequence). The CDR3 spells CASSPLSSGEETQYF. CDR3 bases: TGTGCCAGCAGCCCCTTAAGTAGCGGTGAAGAGACCCAGTACTTC.

V gene TRBV2 combines with J gene TRBJ1-6, with 9 bases identical to TRBD1. This CDR3 has 14 residues. Germline CDR1 reads SNHLY; CDR2 reads FYNNEI. V was pared by 1 base and J by 10 bases, with 2 bases of the junction left unmatched. In nucleotides, the CDR3 is TGTGCCAGCAGTGAAGGGACAGGGGCCTCACCCCTCCACTTT. It encodes CASSEGTGASPLHF. Based on the CDR3 plus reference TRBV2 and TRBJ1-6, the full variable domain is EPEVTQTPSHQVTQMGQEVILRCVPISNHLYFYWYRQILGQKVEFLVSFYNNEISEKSEIFDDQFSVERPDGSNFTLKIRSTKLEDSAMYFCASSEGTGASPLHFGNGTRLTVT.

This clone came up a few times. This rearrangement joins TRBV7-9 to TRBJ2-2; no firm D call. CDR1 is SEHNR and CDR2 is FQNEAQ in the germline V gene (reference sequence). Trimming removed 3 bases from V and 5 bases from J, with 7 bases in between. This CDR3 region has 13 residues. CDR3 coding DNA: TGTGCCAGCAGCTTGGCAGGAACCGGGGAGCTGTTTTTT. Protein: CASSLAGTGELFF.

This clone appeared once. The chain is built from TRBV6-5 and TRBJ2-1, with D possibly TRBD2 on 6 matching bases. Deletions cut 6 bases from V and 7 bases from J, with 13 bases between. From germline, CDR1 is MNHEY and CDR2 SVGAGI. The CDR3 is made up of 13 amino acids. CDR3 loop: CASRYGGGNEQFF. The CDR3 DNA reads TGTGCCAGCAGATACGGTGGGGGGAATGAGCAGTTCTTC.